This TCR beta chain comes out of a study of blood T cells in healthy people across ages. Germline-derived CDR1 and CDR2 are MDHEN and SYDVKM. With 1 base removed from V and 1 base from J, the gap between germline ends came to 7 bases. The length of the CDR3 is 14 residues. Each donor had 8 to 10 milliliters of peripheral blood drawn. RNA extraction gave at least 5.5 micrograms of total RNA per sample. It was with a sample-barcoded 5' primer and a J-beta primer mix that a second PCR of about 7 to 12 cycles was run. Each cDNA molecule received a tag from a template-switch adaptor that had 12 random nucleotides. The yield of each sample was at least 3 million CDR3-containing paired-end reads. Via MiXCR, TCRdb re-called the 5' RACE reads, giving one row per CDR3 protein. Counted here are hundreds of thousands of distinct CDR3 sequences, 40% to 50% occurring once; the ten biggest clones make up 25% to 35%.

The clonotype was recovered from a man older than 75 in good health. Material for sequencing was blood. The chain has TRBV28 and TRBJ1-2; weak D call: TRBD1 (5 bases). The CDR3 is CASSLSGFNYGYTF. The CDR3 DNA reads as TGTGCCAGCAGTTTATCAGGGTTTAACTATGGCTACACCTTC.